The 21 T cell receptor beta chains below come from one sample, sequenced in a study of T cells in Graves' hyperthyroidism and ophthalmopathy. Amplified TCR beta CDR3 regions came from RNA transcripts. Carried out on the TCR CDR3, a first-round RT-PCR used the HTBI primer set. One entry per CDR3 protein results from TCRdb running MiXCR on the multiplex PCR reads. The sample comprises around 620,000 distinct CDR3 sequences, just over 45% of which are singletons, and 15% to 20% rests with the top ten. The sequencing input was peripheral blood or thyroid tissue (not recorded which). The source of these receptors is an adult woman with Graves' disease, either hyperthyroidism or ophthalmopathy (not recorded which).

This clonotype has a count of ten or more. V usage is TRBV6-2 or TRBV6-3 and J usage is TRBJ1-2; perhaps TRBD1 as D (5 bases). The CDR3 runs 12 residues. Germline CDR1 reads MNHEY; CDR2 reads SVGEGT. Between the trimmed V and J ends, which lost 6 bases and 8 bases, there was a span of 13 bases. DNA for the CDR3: TGTGCCAGCAGCTTTCGGACATCCGGCTACACCTTC. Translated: CASSFRTSGYTF.

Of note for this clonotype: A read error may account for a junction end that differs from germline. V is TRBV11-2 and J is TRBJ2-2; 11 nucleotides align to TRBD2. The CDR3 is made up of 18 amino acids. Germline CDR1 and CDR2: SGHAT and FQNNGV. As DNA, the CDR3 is TGTGCCAGCAGCTTAGATGGGAGGCTAGCGGGAGGAACCGGGGAGCTGCTTTTT. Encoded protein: CASSLDGRLAGGTGELLF.

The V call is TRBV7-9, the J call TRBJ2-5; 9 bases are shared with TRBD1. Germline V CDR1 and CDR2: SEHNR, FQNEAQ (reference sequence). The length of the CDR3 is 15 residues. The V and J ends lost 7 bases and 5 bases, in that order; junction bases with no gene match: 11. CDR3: CASTPRGDRAETQYF. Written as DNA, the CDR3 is TGTGCCAGCACCCCCCGAGGGGACAGGGCGGAGACCCAGTACTTC.

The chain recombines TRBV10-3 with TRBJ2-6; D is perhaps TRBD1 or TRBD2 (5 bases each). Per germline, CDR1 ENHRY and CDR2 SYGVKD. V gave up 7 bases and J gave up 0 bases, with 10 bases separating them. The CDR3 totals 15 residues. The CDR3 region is CAIKGRFSGANVLTF. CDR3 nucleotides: TGTGCCATCAAGGGGAGATTCTCTGGGGCCAACGTCCTGACTTTC.

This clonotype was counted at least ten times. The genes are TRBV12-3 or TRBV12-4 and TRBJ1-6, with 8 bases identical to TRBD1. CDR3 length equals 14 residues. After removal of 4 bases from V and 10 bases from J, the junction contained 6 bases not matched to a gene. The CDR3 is CASSSTGVGSPLHF. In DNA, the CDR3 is TGTGCCAGCAGTTCGACAGGGGTAGGGTCACCCCTCCACTTT.

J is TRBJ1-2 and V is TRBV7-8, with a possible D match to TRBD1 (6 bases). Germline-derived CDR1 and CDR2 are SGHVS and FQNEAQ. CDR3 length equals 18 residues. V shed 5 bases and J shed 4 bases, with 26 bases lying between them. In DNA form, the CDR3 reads TGTGCCAGCAGCCTAAGTCTCGGGGTTGGGGGGCGCGGCTATGGCTACACCTTC. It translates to CASSLSLGVGGRGYGYTF. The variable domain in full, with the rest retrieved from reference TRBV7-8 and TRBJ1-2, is GAGVSQSPRYKVAKRGQDVALRCDPISGHVSLFWYQQALGQGPEFLTYFQNEAQLDKSGLPSDRFFAERPEGSVSTLKIQRTQQEDSAVYLCASSLSLGVGGRGYGYTFGSGTRLTVV.

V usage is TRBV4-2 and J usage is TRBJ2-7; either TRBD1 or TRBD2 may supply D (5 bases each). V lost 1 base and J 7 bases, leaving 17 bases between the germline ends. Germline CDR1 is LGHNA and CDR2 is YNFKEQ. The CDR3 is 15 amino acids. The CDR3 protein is CASSQGTRDLDEQYF. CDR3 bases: TGTGCCAGCAGCCAAGGTACCCGGGACCTAGATGAGCAGTACTTC.

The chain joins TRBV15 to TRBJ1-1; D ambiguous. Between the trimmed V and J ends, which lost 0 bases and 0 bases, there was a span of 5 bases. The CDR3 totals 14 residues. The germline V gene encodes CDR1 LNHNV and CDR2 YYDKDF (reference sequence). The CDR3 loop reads CATSRDSLNTEAFF. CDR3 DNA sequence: TGTGCCACCAGCAGAGACAGCTTGAACACTGAAGCTTTCTTT.

CDR3 residues: CASSYRGKGNQPQHF. CDR3 coding DNA: TGTGCCAGCAGTTACAGGGGTAAGGGCAATCAGCCCCAGCATTTT. The rearrangement uses TRBV28 and TRBJ1-5; 7 positions agree with TRBD1. CDR1 MDHEN and CDR2 SYDVKM come from the germline V gene. After removal of 4 bases from V and 2 bases from J, the junction contained 5 bases not matched to a gene. The length of the CDR3 is 15 residues.

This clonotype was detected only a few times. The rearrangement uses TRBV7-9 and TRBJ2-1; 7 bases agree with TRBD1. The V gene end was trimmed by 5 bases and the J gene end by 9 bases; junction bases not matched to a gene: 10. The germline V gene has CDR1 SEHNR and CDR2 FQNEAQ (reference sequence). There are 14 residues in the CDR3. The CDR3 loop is CASSPGATGPEQFF. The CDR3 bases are TGTGCCAGCAGCCCAGGGGCGACAGGGCCTGAGCAGTTCTTC.

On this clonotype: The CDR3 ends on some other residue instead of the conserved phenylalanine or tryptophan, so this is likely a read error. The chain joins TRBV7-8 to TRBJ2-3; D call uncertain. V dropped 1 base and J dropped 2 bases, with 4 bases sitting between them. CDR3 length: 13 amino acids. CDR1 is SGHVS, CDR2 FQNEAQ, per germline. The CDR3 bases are TGTGCCAGCAGCTTAGGATCCACAGATACGCAGTATTCT. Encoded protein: CASSLGSTDTQYS.

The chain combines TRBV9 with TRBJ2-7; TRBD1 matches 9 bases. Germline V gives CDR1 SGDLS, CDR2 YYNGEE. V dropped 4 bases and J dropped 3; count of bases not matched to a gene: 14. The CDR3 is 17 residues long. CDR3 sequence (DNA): TGTGCCAGCAGCCCCGCCGGGACAGGGCTTCGAAGCTACGAGCAGTACTTC. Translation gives CASSPAGTGLRSYEQYF.

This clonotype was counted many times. The CDR3 DNA reads as TGTGCCACCAGCAGTGACAGCCGCTACGAGCAGTACTTC. Translated, it gives CATSSDSRYEQYF. V gene TRBV15 combines with J gene TRBJ2-7; possibly TRBD1 for D (5 bases). The CDR3 totals 13 residues. Germline V gene lookup returns CDR1 LNHNV and CDR2 YYDKDF (reference sequence). Trimming left V 3 bases short and J 3 bases short, with 9 bases between.

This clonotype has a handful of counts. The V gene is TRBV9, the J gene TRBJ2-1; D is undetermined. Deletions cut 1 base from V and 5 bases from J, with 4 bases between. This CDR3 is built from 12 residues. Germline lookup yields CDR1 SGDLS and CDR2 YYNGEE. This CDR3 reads CASSVNNNEQFF. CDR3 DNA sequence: TGTGCCAGCAGCGTAAATAACAATGAGCAGTTCTTC.

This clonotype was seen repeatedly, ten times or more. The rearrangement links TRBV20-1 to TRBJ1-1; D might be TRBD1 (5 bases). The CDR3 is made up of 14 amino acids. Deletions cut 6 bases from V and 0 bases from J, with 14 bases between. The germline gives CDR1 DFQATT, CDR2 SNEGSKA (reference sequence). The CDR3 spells CSAPSGGMNTEAFF. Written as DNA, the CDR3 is TGCAGTGCGCCCTCGGGGGGTATGAACACTGAAGCTTTCTTT.

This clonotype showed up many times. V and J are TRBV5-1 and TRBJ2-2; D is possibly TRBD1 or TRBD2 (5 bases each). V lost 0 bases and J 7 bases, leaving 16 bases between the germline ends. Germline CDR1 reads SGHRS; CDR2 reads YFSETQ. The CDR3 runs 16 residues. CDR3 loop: CASSLAEALTGGELFF. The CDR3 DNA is TGCGCCAGCAGCTTGGCGGAGGCCCTCACAGGCGGGGAGCTGTTTTTT.

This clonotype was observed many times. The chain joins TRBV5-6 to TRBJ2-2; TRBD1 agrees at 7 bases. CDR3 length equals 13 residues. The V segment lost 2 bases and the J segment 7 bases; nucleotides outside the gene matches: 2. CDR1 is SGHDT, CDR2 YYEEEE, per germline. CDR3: CASSFHRGGELFF. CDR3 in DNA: TGTGCCAGCAGCTTTCACAGGGGCGGGGAGCTGTTTTTT.

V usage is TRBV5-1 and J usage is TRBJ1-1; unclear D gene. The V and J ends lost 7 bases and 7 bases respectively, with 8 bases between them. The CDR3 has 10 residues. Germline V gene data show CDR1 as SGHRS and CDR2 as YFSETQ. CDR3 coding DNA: TGCGCCAGCTCCGCGGGTGAAGCTTTCTTT. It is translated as CASSAGEAFF.

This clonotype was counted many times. In DNA, the CDR3 is TGTGCCAGCAGTTTACGCATGGGGGCAACTAATGAAAAACTGTTTTTT. Protein sequence: CASSLRMGATNEKLFF. The chain has TRBV28 and TRBJ1-4; D is possibly TRBD1 (5 bases). The CDR3 spans 16 residues. Germline loops: CDR1 MDHEN, CDR2 SYDVKM. V was trimmed by 2 bases and J by 0 bases, leaving 10 bases between them.

This chain's CDR3 is CASSSQGLGGEETQYF. The CDR3 DNA is TGTGCCAGCAGCTCCCAGGGGCTAGGTGGGGAAGAGACCCAGTACTTC. The chain is built from TRBV7-9 and TRBJ2-5, with D maybe TRBD1 (6 bases). The CDR3 has 16 amino acids. Germline V CDR1 and CDR2: SEHNR, FQNEAQ (reference sequence). V lost 4 bases and J 3 bases, leaving 18 bases between the germline ends.

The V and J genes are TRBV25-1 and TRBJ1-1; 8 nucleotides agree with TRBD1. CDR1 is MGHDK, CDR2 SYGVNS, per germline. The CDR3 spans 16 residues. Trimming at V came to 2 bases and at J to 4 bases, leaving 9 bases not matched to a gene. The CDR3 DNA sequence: TGTGCCAGCAGTGAACCGCAGGGGGCTTCGGGCACTGAAGCTTTCTTT. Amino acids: CASSEPQGASGTEAFF.